These 15 T cell receptor beta chains were sequenced from one sample in a study of blood T cell repertoires in COVID-19. Assay used: immunoSEQ multiplex PCR; TCRdb lists only in-frame clones, some missing. The data contain around 200,000 clones, less than 90% of them seen just once; the ten biggest clones take up roughly 0.69%. Specimen: peripheral blood. The receptors here all came from a man aged 35-49 years with acute or convalescent COVID-19.

The V gene is TRBV6-2 or TRBV6-3, the J gene TRBJ2-3; TRBD1 agrees at 7 bases. The CDR3 runs to 17 residues. Germline-derived CDR1 and CDR2 are MNHEY and SVGEGT. J gave up 2 bases and V 2 bases, and 10 bases lay outside the gene matches. CDR3 sequence reads: CASSYPGTDFTTDTQYF. DNA for the CDR3: TGTGCCAGCAGTTACCCGGGGACAGACTTTACCACAGATACGCAGTATTTT.

The gene calls are TRBV5-1 and TRBJ2-3; D remains unclear. V lost 1 base and J lost 6, with 12 bases in between. This CDR3 spans 14 amino acids. CDR1 and CDR2 (germline): SGHRS, YFSETQ. DNA of the CDR3: TGCGCCAGCAGCTTGATACCCGGTCGGGATACGCAGTATTTT. This encodes CASSLIPGRDTQYF.

This clone showed up just once. J is TRBJ2-5 and V is TRBV4-1; tentatively, D is TRBD2 (6 bases). CDR1 and CDR2 from the germline V gene are MGHRA and YSYEKL. There are 15 residues in the CDR3. The V end lost 1 base, the J end lost 4 bases, and 13 bases lay between the germline ends. The CDR3 loop reads CASSQGSGLPETQYF. The CDR3 DNA is TGCGCCAGCAGCCAAGGGTCGGGACTCCCAGAGACCCAGTACTTC.

J is TRBJ2-7 and V is TRBV10-2; D gene unclear. This CDR3 is 15 amino acids long. V lost 4 bases and J 0 bases, leaving 13 bases between the germline ends. Germline-derived CDR1 and CDR2 are WSHSY and SAAADI. CDR3 loop: CASSGPLESSYEQYF. For the CDR3, the DNA is TGCGCCAGCAGTGGACCCCTAGAGAGCTCCTACGAGCAGTACTTC.

The chain carries TRBV6-5 and TRBJ1-1; 8 bases match TRBD1. The CDR3 has 15 residues. With V trimmed by 10 bases and J by 1 base, 11 bases remained unmatched. Germline CDR1 reads MNHEY; CDR2 reads SVGAGI. CDR3 DNA: TGTGCCACCCGCGGCCCGGGACAGGAGAACACTGAAGCTTTCTTT. Amino acids: CATRGPGQENTEAFF.

The V and J genes are TRBV6-6 and TRBJ1-2; D is undetermined. Germline assignment: CDR1 MNHNY and CDR2 SVGAGI (reference sequence). V lost 0 bases and J 5 bases, leaving 10 bases between the germline ends. The CDR3 length is 14 residues. CDR3 sequence (DNA): TGTGCCAGCAGTTACTCGGCCGTTGTGTATGGCTACACCTTC. Translation gives CASSYSAVVYGYTF.

The chain is built from TRBV18 and TRBJ2-1; D is perhaps TRBD2 (7 bases). The CDR3 is 15 residues long. Germline V gene data show CDR1 as KGHSH and CDR2 as LQKENI. The V end lost 2 bases, the J end lost 4 bases, and 12 bases lay between the germline ends. In nucleotides, the CDR3 is TGTGCCAGCTCACCAGGGGGGGGCGATTACAATGAGCAGTTCTTC. It codes for CASSPGGGDYNEQFF.

This chain connects TRBV5-1 to TRBJ2-5; TRBD2 agrees at 9 bases. Germline-derived CDR1 and CDR2 are SGHRS and YFSETQ. V dropped 2 bases and J dropped 0; count of bases not matched to a gene: 5. The CDR3 has 16 amino acids. The CDR3 is CASSFSGGLYQETQYF. DNA of the CDR3: TGCGCCAGCAGCTTTAGCGGGGGCCTGTACCAAGAGACCCAGTACTTC.

The chain employs TRBV11-3 and TRBJ2-1, with D perhaps matching TRBD2 (6 bases). Germline CDR1 and CDR2: SGHNT and YENEEA. V gave up 1 base and J gave up 4 bases, with 17 bases separating them. The CDR3 extends over 17 amino acids. The CDR3 reads CASSLAHTSLGYNEQFF. The DNA for the CDR3 is TGTGCCAGCAGCTTAGCCCACACTAGCTTGGGGTACAATGAGCAGTTCTTC.

The V call is TRBV19, the J call TRBJ1-2; TRBD1 matches 12 bases. The CDR3 extends over 15 amino acids. The germline V gene encodes CDR1 LNHDA and CDR2 SQIVND (reference sequence). Losses at the gene ends were 7 bases for V and 7 bases for J; bases not matched to a gene: 10. In nucleotides, the CDR3 is TGTGCCAGTACCCCAGGAGGGACAGGGGGCTCTGGCTACACCTTC. Encoded protein: CASTPGGTGGSGYTF.

The chain employs TRBV6-2 or TRBV6-3 and TRBJ2-5; D unclear. Germline V CDR1 and CDR2: MNHEY, SVGEGT. The V gene lost 2 bases and the J gene lost 5 bases, with 6 bases spanning the gap. The CDR3 runs 12 residues. The CDR3 coding sequence is TGTGCCAGCAGTTACCCTTCGGAGACCCAGTACTTC. Translating it yields CASSYPSETQYF.

The chain is built from TRBV7-6 and TRBJ1-2; no firm D call. Trimming cost V 5 bases and J 8 bases, with 18 bases left between them. Germline V CDR1 and CDR2: SGHVS, FNYEAQ. CDR3 length: 14 residues. CDR3 region: CASSAVTARGGYTF. As DNA, the CDR3 is TGTGCCAGCAGCGCCGTAACCGCCCGAGGAGGCTACACCTTC. Combining the CDR3 with reference TRBV7-6 and TRBJ1-2 gives the whole variable domain GAGVSQSPRYKVTKRGQDVALRCDPISGHVSLYWYRQALGQGPEFLTYFNYEAQQDKSGLPNDRFSAERPEGSISTLTIQRTEQRDSAMYRCASSAVTARGGYTFGSGTRLTVV.

The genes are TRBV6-5 and TRBJ2-7; D unresolved. The CDR3 has 13 amino acids. Germline V gene sequence: CDR1 MNHEY, CDR2 SVGAGI. Deletions cut 5 bases from V and 4 bases from J, with 12 bases between. CDR3 region: CASSRSGLYEQYF. The CDR3 bases are TGTGCCAGCAGTAGATCAGGCCTTTACGAGCAGTACTTC.

This chain joins TRBV20-1 and TRBJ1-1; D gene unclear. The CDR3 contains 16 residues. V was pared by 3 bases and J by 4 bases, with 21 bases between. From germline, CDR1 is DFQATT and CDR2 SNEGSKA (reference sequence). The CDR3 reads CSASGLGSGGSTEAFF. In DNA, the CDR3 is TGCAGTGCTAGTGGCTTAGGGTCGGGCGGGAGCACTGAAGCTTTCTTT.

The J gene is TRBJ2-1, the V gene TRBV30, with TRBD2 matching over 7 bases. Losses at the gene ends were 1 base for V and 1 base for J; bases not matched to a gene: 1. This CDR3 is 14 amino acids long. The V gene's germline CDR1 is GTSNPN and CDR2 SVGIG (reference sequence). CDR3 bases: TGTGCCTGGAGTGGGACTAGATCCTACAATGAGCAGTTCTTC. Its translation: CAWSGTRSYNEQFF.